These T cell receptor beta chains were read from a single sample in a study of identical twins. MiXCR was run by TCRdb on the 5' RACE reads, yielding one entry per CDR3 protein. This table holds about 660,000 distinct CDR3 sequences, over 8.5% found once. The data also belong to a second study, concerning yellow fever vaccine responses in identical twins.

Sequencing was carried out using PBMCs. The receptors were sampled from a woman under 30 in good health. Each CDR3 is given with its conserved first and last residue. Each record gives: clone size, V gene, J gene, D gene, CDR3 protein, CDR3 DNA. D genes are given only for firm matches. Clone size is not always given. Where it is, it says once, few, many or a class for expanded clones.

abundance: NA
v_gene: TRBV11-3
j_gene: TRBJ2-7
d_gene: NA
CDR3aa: CASSLRAGQSYEQYF
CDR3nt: TGTGCCAGCAGTCTAAGGGCAGGACAGTCCTACGAGCAGTACTTC

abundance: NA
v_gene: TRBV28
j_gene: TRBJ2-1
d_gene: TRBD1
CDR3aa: CASSSGGKGSYNEQFF
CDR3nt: TGTGCCAGCAGTTCAGGGGGCAAAGGGTCCTACAATGAGCAGTTCTTC

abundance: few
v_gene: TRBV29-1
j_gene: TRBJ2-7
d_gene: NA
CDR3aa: CSVSEGVNEQYF
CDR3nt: TGCAGCGTAAGCGAGGGGGTCAACGAGCAGTACTTC

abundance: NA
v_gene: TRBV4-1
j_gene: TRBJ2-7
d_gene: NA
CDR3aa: CASSHPTGGGSAYEQYF
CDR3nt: TGCGCCAGCAGCCATCCGACCGGTGGAGGGTCCGCCTACGAGCAGTACTTC

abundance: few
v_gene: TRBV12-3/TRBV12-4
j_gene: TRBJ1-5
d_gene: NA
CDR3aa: CASSTGSGNQPQHF
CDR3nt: TGTGCCAGCAGCACAGGCTCGGGGAATCAGCCCCAGCATTTT

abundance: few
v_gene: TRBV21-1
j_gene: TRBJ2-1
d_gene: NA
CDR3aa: CASTLSGVTYNEQFF
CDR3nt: TGTGCCAGCACCCTGAGCGGGGTGACCTACAATGAGCAGTTCTTC

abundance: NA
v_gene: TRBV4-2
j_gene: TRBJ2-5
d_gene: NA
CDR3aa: CASKERNQETQYF
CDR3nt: TGTGCCAGCAAGGAGAGAAATCAAGAGACCCAGTACTTC

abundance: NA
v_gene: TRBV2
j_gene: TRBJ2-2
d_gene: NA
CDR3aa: CASEDTGELFF
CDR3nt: TGTGCCTCGGAAGACACCGGGGAGCTGTTTTTT

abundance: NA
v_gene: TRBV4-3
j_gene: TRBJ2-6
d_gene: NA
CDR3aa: CASSQDSQDSGANVLTF
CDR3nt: TGCGCCAGCAGCCAAGACTCGCAAGACTCTGGGGCCAACGTCCTGACTTTC

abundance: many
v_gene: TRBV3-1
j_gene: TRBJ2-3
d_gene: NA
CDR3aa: CASSQGGRKNTDTQYF
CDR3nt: TGTGCCAGCAGCCAAGGCGGCAGGAAAAACACAGATACGCAGTATTTT

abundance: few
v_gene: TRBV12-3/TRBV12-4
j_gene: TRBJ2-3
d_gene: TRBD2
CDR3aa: CASTPGASGGHTDTQYF
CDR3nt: TGTGCCAGCACCCCGGGGGCTAGCGGGGGCCACACAGATACGCAGTATTTT

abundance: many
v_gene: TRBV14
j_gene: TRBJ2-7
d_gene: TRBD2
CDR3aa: CASSPVAGAVHEQYF
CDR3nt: TGTGCCAGCAGCCCGGTGGCGGGAGCAGTCCACGAGCAGTACTTC

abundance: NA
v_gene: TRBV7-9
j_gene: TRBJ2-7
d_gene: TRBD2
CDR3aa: CASSNTEGGLGRREQYF
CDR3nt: TGTGCCAGCAGCAACACGGAAGGGGGACTAGGGAGACGGGAGCAGTACTTC

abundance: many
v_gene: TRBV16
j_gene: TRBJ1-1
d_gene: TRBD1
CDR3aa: CASSQLGGAEAFF
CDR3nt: TGTGCCAGCAGCCAATTAGGGGGCGCCGAAGCTTTCTTT

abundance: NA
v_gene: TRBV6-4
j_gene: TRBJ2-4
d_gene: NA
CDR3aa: CASVRPPGRFLAKNIQYF
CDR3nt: TGTGCCAGCGTCCGTCCCCCTGGCAGATTTCTAGCCAAAAACATTCAGTACTTC

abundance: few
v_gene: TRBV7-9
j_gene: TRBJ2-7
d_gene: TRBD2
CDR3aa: CASSQEGLASDEQYF
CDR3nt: TGTGCCAGCAGCCAGGAGGGACTAGCTTCCGACGAGCAGTACTTC

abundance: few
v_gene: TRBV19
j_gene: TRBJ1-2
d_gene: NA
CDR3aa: CASSISGLRGYTF
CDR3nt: TGTGCCAGTAGTATTTCGGGGCTTCGCGGCTACACCTTC

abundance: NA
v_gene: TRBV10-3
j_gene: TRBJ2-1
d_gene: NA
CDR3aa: CAISGTTAYNEQFF
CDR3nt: TGTGCCATCAGTGGGACCACGGCCTACAATGAGCAGTTCTTC

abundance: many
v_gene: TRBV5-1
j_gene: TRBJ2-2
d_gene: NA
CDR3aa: CASSFTGLNTGELFF
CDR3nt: TGCGCCAGCAGCTTTACAGGGCTGAACACCGGGGAGCTGTTTTTT

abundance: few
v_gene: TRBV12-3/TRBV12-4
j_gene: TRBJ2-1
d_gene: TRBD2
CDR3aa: CASSGPGTRFYNEQFF
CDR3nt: TGTGCCAGCAGCGGGCCCGGGACTAGATTCTACAATGAGCAGTTCTTC

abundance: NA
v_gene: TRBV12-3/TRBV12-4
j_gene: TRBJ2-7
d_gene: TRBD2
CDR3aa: CASSSGLAEPYEQYF
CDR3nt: TGTGCCAGCAGTTCGGGACTAGCGGAGCCCTACGAGCAGTACTTC

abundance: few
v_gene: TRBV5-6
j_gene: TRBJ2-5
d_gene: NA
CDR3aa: CASSLAGNPETQYF
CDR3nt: TGTGCCAGCAGCTTAGCCGGGAATCCAGAGACCCAGTACTTC

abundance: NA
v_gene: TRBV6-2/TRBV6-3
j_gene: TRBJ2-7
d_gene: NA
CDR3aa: CASSYFGQSNEQYF
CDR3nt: TGTGCCAGCAGTTACTTTGGGCAGTCCAACGAGCAGTACTTC

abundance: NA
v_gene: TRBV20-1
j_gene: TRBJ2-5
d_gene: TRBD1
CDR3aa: CSARDSRTGGETQYF
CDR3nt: TGCAGTGCTAGAGATTCCAGGACAGGGGGAGAGACCCAGTACTTC

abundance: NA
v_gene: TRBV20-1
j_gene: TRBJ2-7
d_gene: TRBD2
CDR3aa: CSAYLTSGGTYEQYF
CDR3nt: TGCAGTGCCTATCTGACTAGCGGGGGGACCTACGAGCAGTACTTC

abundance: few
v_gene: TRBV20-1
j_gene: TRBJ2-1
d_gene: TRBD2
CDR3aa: CSARPTSGGADEQFF
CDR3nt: TGCAGTGCTAGGCCTACTAGCGGGGGGGCCGATGAGCAGTTCTTC

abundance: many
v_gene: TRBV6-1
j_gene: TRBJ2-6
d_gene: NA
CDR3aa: CASSQTGSGANVLTF
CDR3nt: TGTGCCAGCAGCCAAACAGGGAGTGGGGCCAACGTCCTGACTTTC

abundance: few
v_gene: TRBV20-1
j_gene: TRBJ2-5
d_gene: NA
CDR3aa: CSARAYPPKFQETQYF
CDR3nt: TGCAGTGCTAGAGCATACCCACCAAAGTTCCAAGAGACCCAGTACTTC

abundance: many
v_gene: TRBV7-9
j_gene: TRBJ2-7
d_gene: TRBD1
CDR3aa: CASSSPPDREYEQYF
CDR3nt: TGTGCCAGCAGCTCCCCCCCGGACAGGGAGTACGAGCAGTACTTC

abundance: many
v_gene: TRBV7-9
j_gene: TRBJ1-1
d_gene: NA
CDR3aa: CASSLGGGQNTEAFF
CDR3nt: TGTGCCAGCAGCTTAGGCGGGGGGCAGAACACTGAAGCTTTCTTT

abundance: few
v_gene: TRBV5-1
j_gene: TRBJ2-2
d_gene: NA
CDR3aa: CASSLTALNTGELFF
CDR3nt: TGCGCCAGCAGCTTGACAGCCTTAAACACCGGGGAGCTGTTTTTT

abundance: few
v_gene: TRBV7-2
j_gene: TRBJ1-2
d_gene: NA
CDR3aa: CASSLSVIENYGYTF
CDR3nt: TGTGCCAGCAGCTTATCTGTCATCGAAAACTATGGCTACACCTTC

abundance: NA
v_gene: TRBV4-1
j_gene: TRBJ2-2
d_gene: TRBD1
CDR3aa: CASSLGQGQNTGELFF
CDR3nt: TGCGCCAGCAGCCTGGGACAGGGGCAAAACACCGGGGAGCTGTTTTTT

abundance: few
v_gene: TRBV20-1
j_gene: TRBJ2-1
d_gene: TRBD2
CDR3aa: CSARDLAGGPRSFYNEQFF
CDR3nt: TGCAGTGCTAGAGATTTAGCGGGAGGGCCTAGGAGTTTCTACAATGAGCAGTTCTTC

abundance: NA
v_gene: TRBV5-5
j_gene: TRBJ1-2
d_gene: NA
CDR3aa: CASSLGTGPTGYTF
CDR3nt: TGTGCCAGCAGCTTGGGAACGGGACCGACTGGCTACACCTTC

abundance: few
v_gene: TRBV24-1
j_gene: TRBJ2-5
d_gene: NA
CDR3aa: CATSHGGGQETQYF
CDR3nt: TGTGCCACCTCCCATGGTGGGGGCCAAGAGACCCAGTACTTC

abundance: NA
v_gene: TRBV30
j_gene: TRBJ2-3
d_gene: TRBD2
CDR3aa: CAWTGGRSDTQYF
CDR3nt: TGTGCCTGGACGGGCGGGAGGTCGGATACGCAGTATTTT

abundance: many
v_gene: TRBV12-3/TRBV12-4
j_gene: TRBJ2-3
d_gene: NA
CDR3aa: CASLRMSTDTQYF
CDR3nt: TGTGCCAGCTTAAGGATGAGCACAGATACGCAGTATTTT

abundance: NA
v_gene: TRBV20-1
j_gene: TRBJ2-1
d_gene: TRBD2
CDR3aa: CSASYGEGAGEQFF
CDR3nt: TGCAGTGCTAGCTACGGGGAGGGAGCGGGAGAGCAGTTCTTC